A single sample is the source of the 14 T cell receptor beta chains below, sequenced in a study of blood T cell repertoires in COVID-19. Clones were sequenced by immunoSEQ multiplex PCR, and TCRdb holds only the in-frame ones, with some missing. The repertoire includes about 250,000 clones, roughly 88% of them detected once, and 5.5% to 6.5% sits in the top ten. Specimen: peripheral blood. These receptors all come from a woman older than 75 with COVID-19, enrolled during active disease.

This chain's CDR3 is CASSYSGTRANQPQHF. In DNA form, the CDR3 reads TGTGCCAGCAGTTACTCGGGGACAAGGGCCAATCAGCCCCAGCATTTT. The V gene is TRBV6-2 or TRBV6-3, the J gene TRBJ1-5; D might be TRBD1 (6 bases). The germline V and J ends were trimmed by 0 bases and 3 bases, with 12 bases remaining between them. This CDR3 comprises 16 residues. Germline-derived CDR1 and CDR2 are MNHEY and SVGEGT.

The chain is built from TRBV27 and TRBJ1-2, with a weak D call TRBD1 (5 bases). Per germline, CDR1 MNHEY and CDR2 SMNVEV (reference sequence). Deletions cut 4 bases from V and 3 bases from J, with 12 bases between. The CDR3 is 14 residues long. CDR3 protein: CASSSRTPYYGYTF. Here the CDR3 DNA reads TGTGCCAGCAGTTCACGGACACCTTACTATGGCTACACCTTC.

V gene TRBV5-5 combines with J gene TRBJ2-3; 11 bases line up with TRBD2. Germline V gives CDR1 SGHKS, CDR2 YYEKEE (reference sequence). The CDR3 is 16 amino acids. J lost 0 bases, V lost 4 bases, and 4 bases had no gene match. This CDR3 is CASSQIAGGSTDTQYF. The CDR3, as DNA: TGTGCCAGCAGCCAAATAGCGGGGGGGAGCACAGATACGCAGTATTTT. Full variable domain (rest looked up from reference TRBV5-5 and TRBJ2-3): DAGVTQSPTHLIKTRGQQVTLRCSPISGHKSVSWYQQVLGQGPQFIFQYYEKEERGRGNFPDRFSARQFPNYSSELNVNALLLGDSALYLCASSQIAGGSTDTQYFGPGTRLTVL.

The chain has TRBV18 and TRBJ1-1; TRBD1 matches 8 bases. The germline V gene encodes CDR1 KGHSH and CDR2 LQKENI. The CDR3 totals 17 residues. V was clipped by 4 bases and J by 0 bases; unmatched bases: 10. This CDR3 is CASSLSRTGIMNTEAFF. Here the CDR3 DNA reads TGTGCCAGCTCACTCAGCAGGACAGGGATTATGAACACTGAAGCTTTCTTT.

This CDR3 reads CASSLQGKGDTQYF. Written as DNA, the CDR3 is TGTGCCAGCAGCCTACAGGGGAAGGGAGATACGCAGTATTTT. The gene calls are TRBV7-2 and TRBJ2-3, with 7 nucleotides matching TRBD1. Germline V gene data show CDR1 as SGHTA and CDR2 as FQGNSA. Losses at the gene ends were 5 bases for V and 5 bases for J; bases not matched to a gene: 7. The CDR3 has 14 residues.

The V call is TRBV6-2 or TRBV6-3, the J call TRBJ1-1, with TRBD1 as a possible D gene (6 bases). The CDR3 is made up of 13 amino acids. The V end was cut by 2 bases, the J end by 4 bases, with 8 bases between. Germline V gives CDR1 MNHEY, CDR2 SVGEGT. The chain's CDR3 is CASSYARGTEAFF. The CDR3 DNA reads as TGTGCCAGCAGTTACGCCAGGGGCACTGAAGCTTTCTTT.

This rearrangement joins TRBV7-9 to TRBJ2-1; TRBD2 aligns across 9 bases. The V gene end was trimmed by 5 bases and the J gene end by 2 bases; junction bases not matched to a gene: 10. CDR1 is SEHNR and CDR2 is FQNEAQ in the germline V gene (reference sequence). The CDR3 has 17 amino acids. CDR3 residues: CASSPWGSGGAYNEQFF. In nucleotides, the CDR3 is TGTGCCAGCAGCCCCTGGGGTAGCGGGGGCGCCTACAATGAGCAGTTCTTC.

The chain is built from TRBV12-3 or TRBV12-4 and TRBJ2-5; tentatively, D is TRBD1 (6 bases). Deletions cut 1 base from V and 5 bases from J, with 8 bases between. The CDR3 is 13 residues long. For the CDR3, the DNA is TGTGCCAGCAGTTTAGGGGGGCCTGAGACCCAGTACTTC. Its protein is CASSLGGPETQYF.

This chain uses TRBV6-1 with TRBJ2-1; 8 positions match TRBD1. The CDR3 is made up of 15 amino acids. Germline V lookup: CDR1 MNHNS, CDR2 SASEGT. Trimming took 3 bases from V and 7 from J; bases not matched to a gene: 8. Here the CDR3 DNA reads TGTGCCAGCAGTGACCAGACAGGGGTCGGGAATGAGCAGTTCTTC. Protein: CASSDQTGVGNEQFF.

V gene TRBV7-8 combines with J gene TRBJ1-2; D is perhaps TRBD1 (6 bases). Trimming cost V 5 bases and J 7 bases, with 8 bases left between them. The CDR3 totals 11 residues. From germline, CDR1 is SGHVS and CDR2 FQNEAQ. CDR3 region: CASSSRGGYTF. The CDR3, as DNA: TGTGCCAGCAGCAGCAGGGGTGGCTACACCTTC.

The V and J genes are TRBV6-1 and TRBJ2-7; no reliable D call. Germline CDR1 reads MNHNS; CDR2 reads SASEGT. Deletions cut 2 bases from V and 3 bases from J, with 2 bases between. The CDR3 sequence is 11 residues long. The CDR3 DNA follows: TGTGCCAGCAGTGAACGCTACGAGCAGTACGTC. Encoded protein: CASSERYEQYV.

With respect to this clone: Other DNA sequences in the sample encode the same CDR3. V usage is TRBV18 and J usage is TRBJ1-1; TRBD1 matches 7 bases. V shed 6 bases and J 3 bases; nucleotides not matched to a gene: 4. The CDR3 has 13 amino acids. Germline CDR1 and CDR2: KGHSH and LQKENI. The CDR3 bases are TGTGCCAGCTCCCTCGGACAGGACACTGAAGCTTTCTTT. Protein product: CASSLGQDTEAFF.

The V call is TRBV27, the J call TRBJ2-1; 8 bases map to TRBD1. The CDR3 totals 15 residues. Germline V gives CDR1 MNHEY, CDR2 SMNVEV (reference sequence). Losses at the gene ends were 6 bases for V and 10 bases for J; bases not matched to a gene: 14. The DNA of the CDR3 is TGTGCCAGCAGACCAGGACAGGGCACGTGCAGGGAGCAGTTCTTC. Residues: CASRPGQGTCREQFF.

V gene TRBV15 combines with J gene TRBJ2-2; D gene ambiguous. The germline V gene has CDR1 LNHNV and CDR2 YYDKDF (reference sequence). V lost 0 bases, J lost 4 bases, and 24 bases lay in between. The CDR3 covers 20 residues. The CDR3 region is CATSRDQSWLQSKITGELFF. In nucleotides, the CDR3 is TGTGCCACCAGCAGAGATCAGAGTTGGTTACAGTCCAAAATCACCGGGGAGCTGTTTTTT.